The 32 T cell receptor beta chains in this list originate from one sample, sequenced in a study of response to subunit inactivated influenza vaccine. TCRdb passed the RT-PCR reads through MiXCR, listing each CDR3 protein once. The repertoire holds approximately 500,000 distinct CDR3 sequences, with 10% to 15% as singletons. The sample consisted of PBMCs from blood, taken roughly 48 days after vaccination. These receptors were collected from a man in his forties or fifties who received an inactivated influenza vaccine.

This clonotype was detected ten times or more. The chain joins TRBV4-2 to TRBJ2-5; possible D gene TRBD2, 5 bases. The V end was cut by 4 bases, the J end by 4 bases, with 13 bases between. Germline lookup yields CDR1 LGHNA and CDR2 YNFKEQ. The CDR3 spans 14 residues. The CDR3 loop is CASSLFLGGETQYF. DNA for the CDR3: TGTGCCAGCAGCCTTTTTCTAGGAGGAGAGACCCAGTACTTC.

The chain is built from TRBV27 and TRBJ2-5, with 7 bases identical to TRBD2. CDR3 length equals 18 residues. The junction had 18 bases not matched to a gene; V was cut back by 3 bases and J by 5 bases. Germline-derived CDR1 and CDR2 are MNHEY and SMNVEV (reference sequence). The CDR3 DNA follows: TGTGCCAGCAGTTTTACACCTCGTGGGCGGGAGACCGTGGAGACCCAGTACTTC. It translates to CASSFTPRGRETVETQYF.

In this sample, this clonotype turned up a few times. The chain is built from TRBV29-1 and TRBJ2-7, with 10 bases matching TRBD1. The germline V gene has CDR1 SQVTM and CDR2 ANQGSEA. Trimming took 4 bases from V and 0 from J; bases not matched to a gene: 3. The CDR3 spans 14 residues. The CDR3 nucleotides are TGCAGCGTTGTGGACAGGGGGAGCTCCTACGAGCAGTACTTC. Its protein product is CSVVDRGSSYEQYF.

A few counts support this clonotype. The V gene is TRBV7-9, the J gene TRBJ2-1, with 12 bases matching TRBD2. This CDR3 region has 17 residues. Germline V gives CDR1 SEHNR, CDR2 FQNEAQ (reference sequence). J gave up 4 bases and V 2 bases, and 6 bases lay outside the gene matches. CDR3 sequence (DNA): TGTGCCAGCAGCTTAAGCCCAGGACTAGCGGGATACAATGAGCAGTTCTTC. This encodes CASSLSPGLAGYNEQFF.

This clonotype was picked up many times. The V call is TRBV20-1, the J call TRBJ2-2; 14 bases align to TRBD2. Germline CDR1 DFQATT, CDR2 SNEGSKA (reference sequence). V trimming: 3 bases; J trimming: 5 bases; junction bases outside the gene matches: 11. This CDR3 spans 18 amino acids. As DNA, the CDR3 is TGCAGTGCTAGCGACCGGGGGACTAGCGGGAGAGGGACCGGGGAGCTGTTTTTT. Residues: CSASDRGTSGRGTGELFF.

This clonotype was counted only a few times. CDR3 residues: CASSLTGGGGPTQYF. For the CDR3, the DNA is TGTGCCAGCAGCTTAACAGGCGGCGGAGGACCTACGCAGTATTTT. J is TRBJ2-3 and V is TRBV7-2; D is tentatively TRBD1 or TRBD2 (5 bases each). CDR3 length: 15 residues. The V gene's germline CDR1 is SGHTA and CDR2 FQGNSA. Trimming shortened V by 2 bases and J by 8 bases, and 17 bases separated the two germline ends.

The sample holds a few counts of this clonotype. This chain connects TRBV27 to TRBJ2-6; TRBD2 matches at 7 bases. The CDR3 loop spans 18 amino acids. V gave up 3 bases and J gave up 1 base; unmatched junction bases: 9. Germline CDR1 is MNHEY and CDR2 is SMNVEV (reference sequence). The CDR3 protein is CASSFRLGRESGANVLTF. DNA for the CDR3: TGTGCCAGCAGTTTCCGACTAGGGCGGGAGTCTGGGGCCAACGTCCTGACTTTC. The full variable domain, with the rest looked up from reference TRBV27 and TRBJ2-6, is EAQVTQNPRYLITVTGKKLTVTCSQNMNHEYMSWYRQDPGLGLRQIYYSMNVEVTDKGDVPEGYKVSRKEKRNFPLILESPSPNQTSLYFCASSFRLGRESGANVLTFGAGSRLTVL.

This clonotype turned up a few times. The genes are TRBV6-1 and TRBJ2-5, with 8 bases matching TRBD1. The CDR3 is 14 amino acids. Germline loops: CDR1 MNHNS, CDR2 SASEGT. V shed 5 bases and J 6 bases; nucleotides not matched to a gene: 8. CDR3: CASSRTGFGKTQYF. The CDR3 DNA sequence: TGTGCCAGCAGTCGGACAGGGTTCGGGAAGACCCAGTACTTC.

This clonotype showed up many times. The chain couples TRBV20-1 to TRBJ1-5; D is unclear. The CDR3 has 13 amino acids. CDR1 and CDR2 from the germline V gene are DFQATT and SNEGSKA (reference sequence). V lost 3 bases, J lost 2 bases, and 8 bases lay in between. CDR3 sequence (DNA): TGCAGTGCTAGCTTGGCCGGCAATCAGCCCCAGCATTTT. Residues: CSASLAGNQPQHF.

This clonotype turned up a few times. A read error may produce the germline difference seen at one junction end. The V gene is TRBV12-3 or TRBV12-4, the J gene TRBJ2-5, with 9 bases aligning to TRBD1. The CDR3 consists of 15 residues. The CDR3 region has the DNA TGTGCCAGCAGATTAGAGGGGACAGGGTTGGAGACCCAGTACTTC. It translates to CASRLEGTGLETQYF.

This clonotype was found many times. This chain connects TRBV12-3 or TRBV12-4 to TRBJ1-3; no definite D call. The V end was cut by 5 bases, the J end by 3 bases, with 11 bases between. The CDR3 totals 14 residues. In DNA, the CDR3 is TGTGCCAGCAGTCAAACCAAATTTGGAAACACCATATATTTT. Protein sequence: CASSQTKFGNTIYF.

This clonotype showed up just a few times. The chain carries TRBV12-3 or TRBV12-4 and TRBJ1-5, with a possible D match to TRBD1 (6 bases). With 6 bases removed from V and 3 bases from J, the gap between germline ends came to 15 bases. The CDR3 consists of 15 residues. The CDR3 DNA reads as TGTGCCAGCAGACTATCCGGGACAACCAATCAGCCCCAGCATTTT. Amino acids: CASRLSGTTNQPQHF.

V and J are TRBV6-1 and TRBJ2-1, with TRBD2 matching 10 bases. The CDR3 extends over 15 amino acids. Germline CDR1 reads MNHNS; CDR2 reads SASEGT. V lost 6 bases and J lost 7; bases outside the gene matches: 9. The CDR3 DNA sequence: TGTGCCAGCAGCCCTCTAGCGGGGGCCGAGAATGAGCAGTTCTTC. Encoded protein: CASSPLAGAENEQFF.

This clonotype was seen a handful of times. The chain links TRBV10-3 to TRBJ2-5; D gene uncertain. Germline V gene sequence: CDR1 ENHRY, CDR2 SYGVKD. The ends were cut back, 5 bases at V and 4 bases at J, with 11 bases in the middle. The CDR3 extends over 13 amino acids. CDR3 sequence: CAISWATGETQYF. CDR3 coding DNA: TGTGCCATCAGTTGGGCCACCGGAGAGACCCAGTACTTC.

This clonotype was observed at least ten times. V usage is TRBV29-1 and J usage is TRBJ2-1; tentatively, D is TRBD1 (6 bases). The germline V and J ends were trimmed by 0 bases and 1 base, with 16 bases remaining between them. This CDR3 is 17 amino acids long. The germline CDR1 and CDR2 sequences are SQVTM and ANQGSEA. Written as DNA, the CDR3 is TGCAGCGTTGAAGACCTCCGGCAGGGGCGATCCTACAATGAGCAGTTCTTC. Translated: CSVEDLRQGRSYNEQFF.

This clonotype was detected a few times. The DNA for the CDR3 is TGTGCCAGCAGTTACTCGTCGACTAGCGGGAGTGTACACGGGGAGCTGTTTTTT. This encodes CASSYSSTSGSVHGELFF. The chain carries TRBV6-5 and TRBJ2-2, with 12 bases aligning to TRBD2. The length of the CDR3 is 18 residues. Per the germline V gene, CDR1 is MNHEY and CDR2 is SVGAGI. The V segment lost 0 bases and the J segment 7 bases; nucleotides outside the gene matches: 9.

This clonotype was counted many times. V gene TRBV12-3 or TRBV12-4 combines with J gene TRBJ1-2, with 8 bases that match TRBD1. CDR3 length: 14 amino acids. The J segment lost 8 bases and the V segment lost 5 bases, leaving 10 bases of the junction unmatched. Here the CDR3 reads CASSARTGLGGYTF. The DNA for the CDR3 is TGTGCCAGCAGTGCCCGGACAGGGCTGGGCGGCTACACCTTC.

The chain couples TRBV29-1 to TRBJ2-1; 7 bases match TRBD2. This CDR3 spans 14 amino acids. Germline CDR1 reads SQVTM; CDR2 reads ANQGSEA. After removal of 5 bases from V and 8 bases from J, the junction contained 12 bases not matched to a gene. The CDR3 loop is CSVLGAGAAYEQFF. The CDR3 DNA reads as TGCAGCGTTCTAGGGGCGGGAGCGGCCTATGAGCAGTTCTTC.

This clonotype was detected ten times or more. The chain joins TRBV29-1 to TRBJ2-5; D gene ambiguous. The germline CDR1 and CDR2 sequences are SQVTM and ANQGSEA. Between the trimmed V and J ends, which lost 3 bases and 5 bases, there was a span of 4 bases. The length of the CDR3 is 10 residues. The CDR3 is CSVEGETQYF. The CDR3 region has the DNA TGCAGCGTTGAGGGGGAGACCCAGTACTTC.

This clonotype has just a few counts. The CDR3: CASSLMGEETQYF. The CDR3 region has the DNA TGTGCCAGCAGTTTAATGGGGGAAGAGACCCAGTACTTC. J is TRBJ2-5 and V is TRBV28, with D possibly called TRBD1 or TRBD2 (5 bases each). Deletions cut 2 bases from V and 3 bases from J, with 7 bases between. The CDR3 covers 13 residues. CDR1 MDHEN and CDR2 SYDVKM come from the germline V gene.

Only a few counts were recorded for this clonotype. The CDR3 loop is CACNPTSGTGTYEQYF. The CDR3 DNA reads as TGTGCCTGCAACCCTACCAGCGGGACAGGTACCTACGAGCAGTACTTC. The V call is TRBV30, the J call TRBJ2-7, with D perhaps matching TRBD1 (8 bases). The CDR3 consists of 16 residues. Germline CDR1 is GTSNPN and CDR2 is SVGIG (reference sequence). V was cut by 6 bases and J by 2 bases, with 23 bases left in between.

This clonotype was found many times. In DNA, the CDR3 is TGCAGTGCTAGGGACAGAACCTATGGCTACACCTTC. It encodes CSARDRTYGYTF. V is TRBV20-1 and J is TRBJ1-2, with D possibly being TRBD1 (6 bases). There are 12 residues in the CDR3. Germline V gene lookup returns CDR1 DFQATT and CDR2 SNEGSKA (reference sequence). Trimming removed 3 bases at V and 4 bases at J, with 9 bases between.

This clonotype was detected only once. J is TRBJ2-1 and V is TRBV11-2, with 8 nucleotides matching TRBD2. V was pared by 4 bases and J by 3 bases, with 17 bases of the junction left unmatched. CDR3 length: 19 residues. Germline-derived CDR1 and CDR2 are SGHAT and FQNNGV. The CDR3 sequence is CASSSPRGSSGTFYNEQFF. CDR3 DNA sequence: TGTGCCAGCAGCTCCCCCCGCGGGAGTAGCGGGACTTTCTACAATGAGCAGTTCTTC. The full variable domain, its missing parts supplied by reference TRBV11-2 and TRBJ2-1, is EAGVAQSPRYKIIEKRQSVAFWCNPISGHATLYWYQQILGQGPKLLIQFQNNGVVDDSQLPKDRFSAERLKGVDSTLKIQPAKLEDSAVYLCASSSPRGSSGTFYNEQFFGPGTRLTVL.

This clonotype was seen only a few times. The chain links TRBV29-1 to TRBJ2-1, with D unresolved. Germline V lookup: CDR1 SQVTM, CDR2 ANQGSEA. The CDR3 loop spans 11 amino acids. V gave up 4 bases and J gave up 7 bases, with 8 bases separating them. The CDR3 DNA reads TGCAGCGTTGTGGGGTTTAATGAGCAGTTCTTC. It encodes CSVVGFNEQFF.

This clonotype appeared a few times. The chain links TRBV4-3 to TRBJ2-3, with D tentatively TRBD2 (6 bases). The CDR3 runs 16 residues. V shed 0 bases and J shed 5 bases, with 15 bases lying between them. Germline V gives CDR1 LGHNA, CDR2 YSLEER. The CDR3 sequence: CASSQDPAGPKDTQYF. CDR3 in DNA: TGCGCCAGCAGCCAAGATCCAGCGGGTCCGAAAGATACGCAGTATTTT.

In this sample, this clonotype turned up many times. The chain uses TRBV4-3 and TRBJ2-1, with D perhaps assigned TRBD1 or TRBD2 (5 bases each). The germline V and J ends were trimmed by 0 bases and 4 bases, with 10 bases remaining between them. This CDR3 spans 15 amino acids. Germline V gene sequence: CDR1 LGHNA, CDR2 YSLEER. In DNA form, the CDR3 reads TGCGCCAGCAGCCAAGATTTGAGGGGATACAATGAGCAGTTCTTC. Its translation is CASSQDLRGYNEQFF.

This clonotype turned up a few times. V and J are TRBV15 and TRBJ1-5; a possible D gene is TRBD1 (5 bases). With 0 bases removed from V and 0 bases from J, the gap between germline ends came to 6 bases. The CDR3 is 15 amino acids. Looked up from germline, CDR1 is LNHNV and CDR2 is YYDKDF (reference sequence). The chain's CDR3 is CATSRDRGSNQPQHF. In DNA form, the CDR3 reads TGTGCCACCAGCAGAGATAGGGGTAGCAATCAGCCCCAGCATTTT. Together with reference TRBV15 and TRBJ1-5, the CDR3 gives the full variable domain: DAMVIQNPRYQVTQFGKPVTLSCSQTLNHNVMYWYQQKSSQAPKLLFHYYDKDFNNEADTPDNFQSRRPNTSFCFLDIRSPGLGDTAMYLCATSRDRGSNQPQHFGDGTRLSIL.

The chain uses TRBV5-1 and TRBJ2-2, with 11 bases aligning to TRBD1. The CDR3 runs 16 residues. The germline V gene has CDR1 SGHRS and CDR2 YFSETQ. V gave up 4 bases and J gave up 4 bases; unmatched junction bases: 6. The CDR3 loop is CASSPGTGGVTGELFF. CDR3 nucleotide sequence: TGCGCCAGCAGCCCTGGGACAGGGGGTGTCACCGGGGAGCTGTTTTTT.

This clonotype was counted at least ten times. This chain links TRBV12-3 or TRBV12-4 with TRBJ2-1; TRBD2 agrees at 7 bases. V lost 4 bases and J lost 1; bases outside the gene matches: 1. This CDR3 has 14 amino acids. This CDR3 is CASSSAGSYNEQFF. CDR3 nucleotides: TGTGCCAGCAGTTCAGCGGGATCCTACAATGAGCAGTTCTTC.

V is TRBV29-1 and J is TRBJ2-5; D not certain. V was shortened by 1 base and J by 4 bases, with 13 bases between the two germline ends. The germline CDR1 and CDR2 sequences are SQVTM and ANQGSEA. The CDR3 is 14 amino acids. The CDR3 here is CSVEGSYKGETQYF. CDR3 sequence (DNA): TGCAGCGTTGAAGGATCATACAAGGGAGAGACCCAGTACTTC.

Concerning this clonotype itself: The junction and the germline gene differ at one end; a read error may be behind it. V usage is TRBV28 and J usage is TRBJ2-4; TRBD1 agrees at 9 bases. The CDR3 extends over 14 amino acids. Germline CDR1 is MDHEN and CDR2 is SYDVKM. In DNA form, the CDR3 reads TGTGCCAGCAGTTTGGGGACAGGGCAATATACCTTAGAGTTC. It translates to CASSLGTGQYTLEF.

This clonotype was seen a few times. The chain links TRBV12-3 or TRBV12-4 to TRBJ2-7; 10 nucleotides match TRBD1. J gave up 5 bases and V 5 bases, and 12 bases lay outside the gene matches. The CDR3 sequence is 16 residues long. This CDR3 reads CASSRSGQGRFHEQYF. CDR3 nucleotides: TGTGCCAGCAGTCGCTCGGGACAGGGGAGGTTCCACGAGCAGTACTTC.